The 11 T cell receptor beta chains below were found in one sample sequenced in a study of beta chain features in type 1 diabetes. What was sequenced were expressed TCRB transcripts, since all of the isolated RNA had been reverse transcribed. TCRdb's table, derived via immunoSEQ multiplex PCR, lists solely in-frame clones and lacks some. The table has 330,000 or so clones, 14% seen once. Sequenced material: central memory CD4+ T cells from blood. These receptors all stem from a man younger than 40 in good health.

The chain is built from TRBV7-2 and TRBJ2-5; D ambiguous. Germline-derived CDR1 and CDR2 are SGHTA and FQGNSA. The V and J ends lost 1 base and 6 bases respectively, with 9 bases between them. The CDR3 is 13 amino acids. CDR3 in amino acids: CASSLGLGKTQYF. DNA of the CDR3: TGTGCCAGCAGCTTAGGGTTGGGGAAGACCCAGTACTTC.

V gene TRBV7-2 combines with J gene TRBJ2-7; 10 bases line up with TRBD2. The CDR3 is 14 residues long. V was pared by 5 bases and J by 4 bases, with 5 bases of the junction left unmatched. Germline loops: CDR1 SGHTA, CDR2 FQGNSA. The DNA for the CDR3 is TGTGCCAGCAGCCAGAGCGGGGGGGGTTACGAGCAGTACTTC. Protein: CASSQSGGGYEQYF.

The chain couples TRBV6-5 to TRBJ1-5; D is unclear. The CDR3 extends over 13 amino acids. V was clipped by 5 bases and J by 5 bases, with 10 bases between them. The germline V gene encodes CDR1 MNHEY and CDR2 SVGAGI. CDR3 sequence: CASSNRPDQPQHF. The CDR3 nucleotides read TGTGCCAGCAGTAATCGACCCGATCAGCCCCAGCATTTT.

The sample holds a few counts of this clone. This chain joins TRBV30 and TRBJ2-2; tentatively, D is TRBD2 (5 bases). Germline V gene data show CDR1 as GTSNPN and CDR2 as SVGIG (reference sequence). V was pared by 0 bases and J by 4 bases, with 12 bases between. This CDR3 is 15 amino acids long. CDR3 in amino acids: CAWSVGGSGTGELFF. DNA for the CDR3: TGTGCCTGGAGTGTAGGTGGGAGTGGCACCGGGGAGCTGTTTTTT.

This clone was seen only a few times. Other DNA sequences of this sample code for an identical CDR3. This chain links TRBV5-1 with TRBJ2-3, with D uncertain. The CDR3 has 14 residues. V lost 0 bases and J 6 bases, leaving 11 bases between the germline ends. The germline V gene encodes CDR1 SGHRS and CDR2 YFSETQ. The CDR3 coding sequence is TGCGCCAGCAGCTTGGCGGCATTCACGGATACGCAGTATTTT. As protein: CASSLAAFTDTQYF.

There are a few counts of this clone. J is TRBJ2-1 and V is TRBV5-6; D unclear. Germline CDR1 and CDR2: SGHDT and YYEEEE. V was clipped by 0 bases and J by 10 bases, with 8 bases between them. The CDR3 totals 12 residues. The CDR3 loop is CASSLDSWEQFF. For the CDR3, the DNA is TGTGCCAGCAGCTTGGATAGTTGGGAGCAGTTCTTC. Complete variable domain (other parts from reference TRBV5-6 and TRBJ2-1): DAGVTQSPTHLIKTRGQQVTLRCSPKSGHDTVSWYQQALGQGPQFIFQYYEEEERQRGNFPDRFSGHQFPNYSSELNVNALLLGDSALYLCASSLDSWEQFFGPGTRLTVL.

This clone has a handful of counts. This sequence joins TRBV14 and TRBJ1-3; a possible D gene is TRBD1 (5 bases). The germline CDR1 and CDR2 sequences are SGHDN and FVKESK. With 1 base removed from V and 4 bases from J, the gap between germline ends came to 14 bases. This CDR3 is 16 amino acids long. DNA for the CDR3: TGTGCCAGCAGCCAAGTTTCCCAGGGTGCGGGAAACACCATATATTTT. This encodes CASSQVSQGAGNTIYF.

CDR3 residues: CASSPDGTLNEKLFF. CDR3 DNA: TGTGCCAGCTCCCCGGACGGAACCCTTAATGAAAAACTGTTTTTT. The V gene is TRBV18, the J gene TRBJ1-4; D is undetermined. The CDR3 loop spans 15 amino acids. V was pared by 6 bases and J by 4 bases, with 15 bases between. Germline CDR1 and CDR2: KGHSH and LQKENI.

The genes are TRBV7-9 and TRBJ1-1; D ambiguous. Trimming stripped 0 bases from V and 1 base from J, with 9 bases between. From germline, CDR1 is SEHNR and CDR2 FQNEAQ (reference sequence). CDR3 size: 15 residues. The CDR3 spells CASSLAAAPNTEAFF. The CDR3 DNA is TGTGCCAGCAGCTTAGCGGCAGCACCGAACACTGAAGCTTTCTTT.

The chain joins TRBV14 to TRBJ2-1; D might be TRBD1 or TRBD2, each matching 6 bases. Germline assignment: CDR1 SGHDN and CDR2 FVKESK. The CDR3 runs to 16 residues. Trimming removed 4 bases from V and 2 bases from J, with 15 bases in between. The CDR3 spells CASSLRGASTYNEQFF. The CDR3 DNA reads as TGTGCCAGCAGCCTAAGGGGGGCGTCCACCTACAATGAGCAGTTCTTC.

This clone has more than one count but fewer than ten. The genes are TRBV5-4 and TRBJ1-2; D is possibly TRBD1 (5 bases). Germline CDR1 and CDR2: SGHNT and YYREEE (reference sequence). V was clipped by 4 bases and J by 6 bases, with 16 bases between them. This CDR3 has 14 residues. DNA for the CDR3: TGTGCCAGCAGCCTGGAAGTTCAGGGTGATGGCTACACCTTC. Encoded protein: CASSLEVQGDGYTF. The variable domain in full, completed from reference TRBV5-4 and TRBJ1-2, reads ETGVTQSPTHLIKTRGQQVTLRCSSQSGHNTVSWYQQALGQGPQFIFQYYREEENGRGNFPPRFSGLQFPNYSSELNVNALELDDSALYLCASSLEVQGDGYTFGSGTRLTVV.